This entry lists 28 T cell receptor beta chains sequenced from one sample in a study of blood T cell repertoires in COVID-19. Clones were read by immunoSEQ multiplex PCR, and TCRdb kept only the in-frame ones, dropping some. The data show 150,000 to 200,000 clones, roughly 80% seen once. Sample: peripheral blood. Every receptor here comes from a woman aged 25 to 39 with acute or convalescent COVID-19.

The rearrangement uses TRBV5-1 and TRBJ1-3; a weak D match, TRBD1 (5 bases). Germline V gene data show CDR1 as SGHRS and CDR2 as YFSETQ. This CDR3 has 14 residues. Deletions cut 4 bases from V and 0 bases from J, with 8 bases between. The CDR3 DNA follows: TGCGCCAGCAGCCTAGGGGCCTCTGGAAACACCATATATTTT. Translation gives CASSLGASGNTIYF.

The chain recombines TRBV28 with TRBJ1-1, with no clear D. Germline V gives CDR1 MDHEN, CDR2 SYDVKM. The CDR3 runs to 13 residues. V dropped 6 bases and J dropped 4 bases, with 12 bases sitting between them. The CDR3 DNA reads TGTGCCAGCAGCCCTACTGATCGCACTGAAGCTTTCTTT. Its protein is CASSPTDRTEAFF.

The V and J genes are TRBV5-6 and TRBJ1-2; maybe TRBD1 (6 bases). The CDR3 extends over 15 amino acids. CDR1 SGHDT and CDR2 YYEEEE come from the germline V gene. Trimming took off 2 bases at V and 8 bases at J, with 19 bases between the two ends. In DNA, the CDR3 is TGTGCCAGCAGCTTAAGTGGGGGCGCTGCTATGGGCTACACCTTC. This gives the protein CASSLSGGAAMGYTF.

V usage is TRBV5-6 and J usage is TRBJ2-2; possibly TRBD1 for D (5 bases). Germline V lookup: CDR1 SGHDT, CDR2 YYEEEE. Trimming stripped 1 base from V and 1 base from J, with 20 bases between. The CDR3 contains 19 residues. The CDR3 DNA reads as TGTGCCAGCAGCTTGAAAGCAGGCAGGGCTTTTATGAACACCGGGGAGCTGTTTTTT. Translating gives CASSLKAGRAFMNTGELFF.

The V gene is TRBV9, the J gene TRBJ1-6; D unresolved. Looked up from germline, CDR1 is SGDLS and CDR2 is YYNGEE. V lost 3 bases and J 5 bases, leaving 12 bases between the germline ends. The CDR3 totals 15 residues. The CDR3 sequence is CASSALGSNNSPLHF. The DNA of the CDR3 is TGTGCCAGCAGCGCCCTGGGCAGTAATAATTCACCCCTCCACTTT.

The CDR3 sequence: CATSRGLEFYEQFF. Here the CDR3 DNA reads TGTGCCACCAGCAGAGGGCTAGAGTTCTATGAGCAGTTCTTC. The chain uses TRBV15 and TRBJ2-1; D gene unclear. From germline, CDR1 is LNHNV and CDR2 YYDKDF (reference sequence). The CDR3 has 14 amino acids. Trimming cost V 1 base and J 8 bases, with 12 bases left between them.

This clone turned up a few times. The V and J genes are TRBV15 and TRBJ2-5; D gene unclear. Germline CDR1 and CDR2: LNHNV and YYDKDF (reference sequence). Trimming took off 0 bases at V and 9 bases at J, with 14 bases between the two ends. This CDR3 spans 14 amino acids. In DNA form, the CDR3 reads TGTGCCACCAGCAGAGAACGGGTCGGCTGGGCCCAGTACTTC. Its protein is CATSRERVGWAQYF.

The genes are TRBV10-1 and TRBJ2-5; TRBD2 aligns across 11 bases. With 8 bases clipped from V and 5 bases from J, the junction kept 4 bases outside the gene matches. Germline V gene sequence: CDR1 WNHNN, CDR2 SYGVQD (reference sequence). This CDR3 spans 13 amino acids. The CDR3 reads CASAASGRETQYF. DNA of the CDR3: TGCGCCAGCGCGGCTAGCGGGAGGGAGACCCAGTACTTC.

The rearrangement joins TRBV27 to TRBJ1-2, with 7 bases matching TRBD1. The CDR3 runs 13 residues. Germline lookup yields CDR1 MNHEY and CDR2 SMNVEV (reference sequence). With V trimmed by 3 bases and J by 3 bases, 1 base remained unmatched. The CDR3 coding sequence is TGTGCCAGCAGTTTCGACAGGGACTATGGCTACACCTTC. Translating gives CASSFDRDYGYTF.

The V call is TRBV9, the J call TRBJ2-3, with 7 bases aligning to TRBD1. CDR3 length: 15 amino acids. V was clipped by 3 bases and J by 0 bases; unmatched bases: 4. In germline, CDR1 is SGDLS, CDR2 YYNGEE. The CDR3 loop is CASSAGTASTDTQYF. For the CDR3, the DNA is TGTGCCAGCAGCGCCGGGACAGCTAGCACAGATACGCAGTATTTT.

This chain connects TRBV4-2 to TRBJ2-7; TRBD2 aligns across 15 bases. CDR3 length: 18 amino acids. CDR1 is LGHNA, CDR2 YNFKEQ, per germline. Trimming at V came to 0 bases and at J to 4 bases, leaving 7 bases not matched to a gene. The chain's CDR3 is CASSQESGLAGGIYEQYF. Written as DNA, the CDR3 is TGTGCCAGCAGCCAAGAGTCAGGACTAGCGGGAGGGATATACGAGCAGTACTTC.

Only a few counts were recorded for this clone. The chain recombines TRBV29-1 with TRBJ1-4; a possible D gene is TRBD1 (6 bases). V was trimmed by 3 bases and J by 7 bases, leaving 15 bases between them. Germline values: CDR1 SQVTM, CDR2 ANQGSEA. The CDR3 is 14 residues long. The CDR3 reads CSVDPSGGGEKLFF. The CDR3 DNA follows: TGCAGCGTTGATCCGTCGGGAGGGGGTGAAAAACTGTTTTTT.

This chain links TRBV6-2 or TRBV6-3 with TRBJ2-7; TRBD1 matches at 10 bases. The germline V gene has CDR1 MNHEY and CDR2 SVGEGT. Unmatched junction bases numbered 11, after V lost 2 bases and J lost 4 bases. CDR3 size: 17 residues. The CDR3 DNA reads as TGTGCCAGCAGTTACACAACCGGGACAGGGGCTATGTACGAGCAGTACTTC. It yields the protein CASSYTTGTGAMYEQYF.

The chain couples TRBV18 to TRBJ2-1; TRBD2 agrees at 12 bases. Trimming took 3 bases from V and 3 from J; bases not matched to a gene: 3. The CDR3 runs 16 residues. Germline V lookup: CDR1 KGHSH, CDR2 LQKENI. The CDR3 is CASSPTSGGYYNEQFF. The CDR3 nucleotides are TGTGCCAGCTCACCGACTAGCGGGGGCTACTACAATGAGCAGTTCTTC.

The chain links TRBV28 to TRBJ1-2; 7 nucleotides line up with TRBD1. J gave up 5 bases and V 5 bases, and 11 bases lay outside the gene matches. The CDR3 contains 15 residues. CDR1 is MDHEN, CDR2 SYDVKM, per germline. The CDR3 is CASSTSGTESYGYTF. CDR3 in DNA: TGTGCCAGCAGTACCTCCGGGACAGAGTCGTATGGCTACACCTTC.

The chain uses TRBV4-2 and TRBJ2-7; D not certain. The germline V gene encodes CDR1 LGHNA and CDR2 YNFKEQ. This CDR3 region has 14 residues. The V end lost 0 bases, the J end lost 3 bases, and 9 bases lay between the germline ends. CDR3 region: CASSQDRSGYEQYF. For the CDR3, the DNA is TGTGCCAGCAGCCAAGACCGGTCTGGCTACGAGCAGTACTTC.

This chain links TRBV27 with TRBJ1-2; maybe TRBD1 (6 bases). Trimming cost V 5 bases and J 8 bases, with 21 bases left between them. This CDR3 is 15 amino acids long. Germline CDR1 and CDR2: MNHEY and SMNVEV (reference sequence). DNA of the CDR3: TGTGCCAGCAGTCCTCTGACCGGGACACCCCAGGGCTACACCTTC. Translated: CASSPLTGTPQGYTF.

The CDR3 here is CASSLAGRTSVYEQYF. The CDR3 DNA follows: TGCGCCAGCAGCTTGGCCGGGAGGACTAGCGTCTACGAGCAGTACTTC. The J gene is TRBJ2-7, the V gene TRBV5-1, with 9 bases that match TRBD2. Germline trimming cut 0 bases from V and 3 bases from J; bases unmatched to any gene: 7. CDR1 and CDR2 (germline): SGHRS, YFSETQ. This CDR3 comprises 16 residues.

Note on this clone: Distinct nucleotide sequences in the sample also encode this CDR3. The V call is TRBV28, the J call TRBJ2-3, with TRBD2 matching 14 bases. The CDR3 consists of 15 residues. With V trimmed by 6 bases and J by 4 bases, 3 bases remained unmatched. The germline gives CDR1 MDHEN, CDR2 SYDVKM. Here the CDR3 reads CASRLTSGGADTQYF. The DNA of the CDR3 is TGTGCCAGCAGGTTGACTAGCGGGGGGGCAGATACGCAGTATTTT.

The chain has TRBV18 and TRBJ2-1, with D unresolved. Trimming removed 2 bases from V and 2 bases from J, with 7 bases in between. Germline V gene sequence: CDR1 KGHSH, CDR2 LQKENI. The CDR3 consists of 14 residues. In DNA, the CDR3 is TGTGCCAGCTCACCAAAAACACCCTACAATGAGCAGTTCTTC. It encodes CASSPKTPYNEQFF.

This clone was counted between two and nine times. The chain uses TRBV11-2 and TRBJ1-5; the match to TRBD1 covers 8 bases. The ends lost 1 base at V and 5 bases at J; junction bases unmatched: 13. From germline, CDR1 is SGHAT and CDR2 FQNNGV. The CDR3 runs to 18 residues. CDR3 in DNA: TGTGCCAGCAGCTTAGGAGGACAGGGTATTATTGGGTATCAGCCCCAGCATTTT. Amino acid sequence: CASSLGGQGIIGYQPQHF.

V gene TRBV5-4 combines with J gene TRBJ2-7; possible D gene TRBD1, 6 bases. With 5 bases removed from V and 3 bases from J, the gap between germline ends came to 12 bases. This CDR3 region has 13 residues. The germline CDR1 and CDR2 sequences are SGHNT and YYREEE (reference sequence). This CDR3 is CASSFAQGYEQYF. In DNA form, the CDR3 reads TGTGCCAGCAGTTTTGCACAGGGCTACGAGCAGTACTTC. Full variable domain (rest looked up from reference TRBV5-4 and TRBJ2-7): ETGVTQSPTHLIKTRGQQVTLRCSSQSGHNTVSWYQQALGQGPQFIFQYYREEENGRGNFPPRFSGLQFPNYSSELNVNALELDDSALYLCASSFAQGYEQYFGPGTRLTVT.

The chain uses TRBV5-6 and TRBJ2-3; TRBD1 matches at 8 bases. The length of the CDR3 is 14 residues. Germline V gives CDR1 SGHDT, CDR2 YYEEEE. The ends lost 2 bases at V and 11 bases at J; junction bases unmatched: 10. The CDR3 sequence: CASSLTGGFVEQYF. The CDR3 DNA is TGTGCCAGCAGCTTAACAGGGGGATTTGTGGAGCAGTATTTT.

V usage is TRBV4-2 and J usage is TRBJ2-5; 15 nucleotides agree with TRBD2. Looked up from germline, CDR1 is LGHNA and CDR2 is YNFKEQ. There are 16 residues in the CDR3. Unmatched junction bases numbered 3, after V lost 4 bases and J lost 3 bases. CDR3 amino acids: CASSPGLAGGEETQYF. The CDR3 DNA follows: TGTGCCAGCAGCCCCGGACTAGCGGGAGGGGAAGAGACCCAGTACTTC.

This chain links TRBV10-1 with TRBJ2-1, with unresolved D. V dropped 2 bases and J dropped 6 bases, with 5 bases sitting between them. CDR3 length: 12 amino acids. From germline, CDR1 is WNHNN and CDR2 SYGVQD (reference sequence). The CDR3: CASSELPNEQFF. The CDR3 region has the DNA TGCGCCAGCAGTGAGCTACCCAATGAGCAGTTCTTC.

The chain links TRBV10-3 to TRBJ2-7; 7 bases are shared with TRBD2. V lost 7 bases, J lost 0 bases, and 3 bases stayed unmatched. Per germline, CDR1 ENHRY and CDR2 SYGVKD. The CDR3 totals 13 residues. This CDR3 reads CAITSGSSYEQYF. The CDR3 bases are TGTGCCATCACTAGCGGTTCCTCCTACGAGCAGTACTTC.

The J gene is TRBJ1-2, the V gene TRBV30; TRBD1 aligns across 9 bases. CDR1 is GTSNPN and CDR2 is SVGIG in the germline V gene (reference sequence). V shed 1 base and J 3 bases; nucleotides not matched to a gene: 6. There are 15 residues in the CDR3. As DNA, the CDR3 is TGTGCCTGGAGTGCCGGGACAGGGTTTTACTATGGCTACACCTTC. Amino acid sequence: CAWSAGTGFYYGYTF.

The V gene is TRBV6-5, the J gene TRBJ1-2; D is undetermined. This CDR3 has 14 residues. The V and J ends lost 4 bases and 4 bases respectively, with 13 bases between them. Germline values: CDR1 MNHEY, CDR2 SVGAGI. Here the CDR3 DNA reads TGTGCCAGCAGTTCGGGATCAACGGGCTATGGCTACACCTTC. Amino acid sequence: CASSSGSTGYGYTF.